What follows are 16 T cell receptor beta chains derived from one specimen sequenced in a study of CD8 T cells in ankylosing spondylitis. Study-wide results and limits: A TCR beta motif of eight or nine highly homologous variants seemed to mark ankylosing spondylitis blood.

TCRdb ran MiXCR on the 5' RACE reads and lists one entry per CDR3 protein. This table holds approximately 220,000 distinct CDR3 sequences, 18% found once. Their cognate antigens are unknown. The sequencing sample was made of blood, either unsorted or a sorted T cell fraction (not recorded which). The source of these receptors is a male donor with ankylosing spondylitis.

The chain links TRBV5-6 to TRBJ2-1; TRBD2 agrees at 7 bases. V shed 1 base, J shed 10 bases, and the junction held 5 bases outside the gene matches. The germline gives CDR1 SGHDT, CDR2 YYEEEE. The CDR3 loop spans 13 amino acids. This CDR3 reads CASSLSSGAEQFF. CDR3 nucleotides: TGTGCCAGCAGCTTGTCTAGCGGCGCGGAGCAGTTCTTC.

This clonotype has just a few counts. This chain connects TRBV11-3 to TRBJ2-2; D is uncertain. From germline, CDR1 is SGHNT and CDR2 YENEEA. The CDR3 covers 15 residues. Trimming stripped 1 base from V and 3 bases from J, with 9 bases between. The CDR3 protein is CASSLGFPDTGELFF. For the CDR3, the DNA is TGTGCCAGCAGCTTAGGTTTTCCGGACACCGGGGAGCTGTTTTTT.

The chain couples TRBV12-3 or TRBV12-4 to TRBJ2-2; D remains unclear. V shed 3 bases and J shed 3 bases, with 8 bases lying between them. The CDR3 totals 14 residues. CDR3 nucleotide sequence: TGTGCCAGCAGTTTCGAACGAGACACCGGGGAGCTGTTTTTT. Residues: CASSFERDTGELFF.

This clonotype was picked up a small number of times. CDR3 in DNA: TGTGCCAGCAGCTTAGGACTCCCAGCCGGCAATGAGCAGTTCTTC. This encodes CASSLGLPAGNEQFF. The chain combines TRBV11-2 with TRBJ2-1; D is ambiguous. CDR3 size: 15 residues. V lost 1 base to trimming and J lost 6 bases, with 13 bases between them. CDR1 SGHAT and CDR2 FQNNGV come from the germline V gene.

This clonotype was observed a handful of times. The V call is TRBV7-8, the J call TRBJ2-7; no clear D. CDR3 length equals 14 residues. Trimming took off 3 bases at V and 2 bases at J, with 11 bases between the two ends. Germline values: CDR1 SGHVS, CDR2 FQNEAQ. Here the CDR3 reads CASSLRGRTYEQYF. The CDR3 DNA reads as TGTGCCAGCAGCTTGCGTGGCAGAACCTACGAGCAGTACTTC.

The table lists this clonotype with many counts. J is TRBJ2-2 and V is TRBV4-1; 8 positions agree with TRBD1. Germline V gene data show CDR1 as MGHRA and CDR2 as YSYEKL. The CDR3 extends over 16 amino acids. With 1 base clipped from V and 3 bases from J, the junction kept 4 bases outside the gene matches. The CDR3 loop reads CASSQARGLDTGELFF. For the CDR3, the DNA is TGCGCCAGCAGCCAAGCCAGGGGGCTTGACACCGGGGAGCTGTTTTTT.

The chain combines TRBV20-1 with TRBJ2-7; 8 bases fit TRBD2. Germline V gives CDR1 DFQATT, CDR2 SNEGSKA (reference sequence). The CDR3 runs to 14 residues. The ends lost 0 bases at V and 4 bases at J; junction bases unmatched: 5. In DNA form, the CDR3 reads TGCAGTGCTAGAGATCCGAGCGGGAGATACGAGCAGTACTTC. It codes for CSARDPSGRYEQYF.

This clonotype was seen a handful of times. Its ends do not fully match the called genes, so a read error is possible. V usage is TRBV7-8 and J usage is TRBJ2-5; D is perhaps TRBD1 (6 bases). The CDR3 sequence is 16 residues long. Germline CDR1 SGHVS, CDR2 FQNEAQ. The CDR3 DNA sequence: TGTGCCAGCAGCTGGACTCCAGGGGCCTACCAGGAGACCCAGTACTTC. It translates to CASSWTPGAYQETQYF.

The CDR3 loop is CASSQEGVVEQFF. The DNA of the CDR3 is TGCGCCAGCAGCCAAGAGGGGGTCGTTGAGCAGTTCTTC. This sequence joins TRBV4-1 and TRBJ2-1; the D gene could be TRBD1 or TRBD2 (5 bases each). Trimming cost V 0 bases and J 9 bases, with 9 bases left between them. Germline CDR1 is MGHRA and CDR2 is YSYEKL. The CDR3 length is 13 residues.

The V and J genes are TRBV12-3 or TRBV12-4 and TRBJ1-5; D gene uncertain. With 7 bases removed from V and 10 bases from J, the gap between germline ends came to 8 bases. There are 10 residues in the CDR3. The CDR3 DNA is TGTGCCAGCACCTCGCAACCCCAGCATTTT. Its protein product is CASTSQPQHF.

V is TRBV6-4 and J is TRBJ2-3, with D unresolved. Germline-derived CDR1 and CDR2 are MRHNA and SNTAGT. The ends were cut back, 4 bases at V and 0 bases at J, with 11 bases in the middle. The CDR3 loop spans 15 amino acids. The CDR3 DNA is TGTGCCAGCAGTGCGGCGGTGGGGAGCACAGATACGCAGTATTTT. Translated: CASSAAVGSTDTQYF.

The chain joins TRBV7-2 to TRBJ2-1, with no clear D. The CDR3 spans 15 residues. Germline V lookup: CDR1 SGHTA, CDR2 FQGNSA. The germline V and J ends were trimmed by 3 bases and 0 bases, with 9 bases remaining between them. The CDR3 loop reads CASSFHSSSYNEQFF. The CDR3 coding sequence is TGTGCCAGCAGCTTTCACTCGAGCTCCTACAATGAGCAGTTCTTC.

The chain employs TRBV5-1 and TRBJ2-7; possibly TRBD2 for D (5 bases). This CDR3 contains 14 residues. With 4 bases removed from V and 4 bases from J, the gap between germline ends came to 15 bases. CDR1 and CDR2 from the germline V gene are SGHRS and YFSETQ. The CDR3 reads CASSPGLLGYEQYF. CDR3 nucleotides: TGCGCCAGCAGCCCGGGGTTGTTGGGTTACGAGCAGTACTTC.

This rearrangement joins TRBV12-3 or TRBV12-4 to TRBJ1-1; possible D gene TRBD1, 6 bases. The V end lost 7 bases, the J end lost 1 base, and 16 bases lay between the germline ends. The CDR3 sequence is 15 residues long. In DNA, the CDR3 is TGTGCCAGCACCTCTGGGGGGGGCGGGAACACTGAAGCTTTCTTT. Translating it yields CASTSGGGGNTEAFF.

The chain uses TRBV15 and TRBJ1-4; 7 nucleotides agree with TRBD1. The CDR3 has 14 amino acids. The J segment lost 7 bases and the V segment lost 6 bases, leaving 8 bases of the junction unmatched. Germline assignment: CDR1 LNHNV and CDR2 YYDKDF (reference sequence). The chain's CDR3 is CATRPTGVTEKLFF. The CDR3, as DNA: TGTGCCACCAGACCAACAGGGGTTACTGAAAAACTGTTTTTT.

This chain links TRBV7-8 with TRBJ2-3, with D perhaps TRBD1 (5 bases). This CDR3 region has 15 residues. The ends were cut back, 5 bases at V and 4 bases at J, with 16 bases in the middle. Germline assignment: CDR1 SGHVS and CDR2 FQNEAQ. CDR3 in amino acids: CASSPGLLVPDTQYF. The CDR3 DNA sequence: TGTGCCAGCAGCCCAGGGTTGTTAGTACCAGATACGCAGTATTTT.